These T cell receptor beta chains were read from a single sample in a study of cytomegalovirus exposure and HLA in healthy donors. TCRdb keeps only in-frame clones here, not all; method: immunoSEQ multiplex PCR. The sample lists about 150,000 clones; about 88% were seen once. Sequencing input: PBMCs. The origin of the receptors is a woman between 18 and 29 years old in good health and CMV-seropositive. CDR3s include the opening cysteine and the closing phenylalanine or tryptophan. Fields, in order: clone size, V gene, D gene, J gene, CDR3 protein, CDR3 DNA. D genes are given only for firm matches. Some rows mark clone size as missing; the rest say once, few, many or name a class of expanded clone.

size: .
V: TRBV30
D: TRBD1
J: TRBJ2-7
CDR3: CAWTNRGDEQYF
DNA: TGTGCCTGGACCAACAGGGGCGACGAGCAGTACTTC

size: once
V: TRBV7-2
D: .
J: TRBJ2-3
CDR3: CASSLLLAADTQYF
DNA: TGTGCCAGCAGCTTACTACTAGCCGCAGATACGCAGTATTTT

size: .
V: TRBV27
D: .
J: TRBJ2-7
CDR3: CASSLIRGGNYEQYF
DNA: TGTGCCAGCAGTTTAATCCGAGGTGGCAACTACGAGCAGTACTTC

size: .
V: TRBV28
D: .
J: TRBJ2-7
CDR3: CASTYGTYPYEQYF
DNA: TGTGCCAGCACTTACGGGACTTATCCCTACGAGCAGTACTTC

size: .
V: TRBV28
D: .
J: TRBJ2-2
CDR3: CASSFLGQGNTGELFF
DNA: TGTGCCAGCAGTTTTCTTGGGCAGGGTAACACCGGGGAGCTGTTTTTT

size: few
V: TRBV7-9
D: TRBD1
J: TRBJ2-7
CDR3: CASSFDRGSYEQYF
DNA: TGTGCCAGCAGCTTCGACAGGGGTTCCTACGAGCAGTACTTC

size: .
V: TRBV5-6
D: TRBD2
J: TRBJ2-7
CDR3: CASSISGIRYEQYF
DNA: TGTGCCAGCAGCATTAGCGGGATTCGGTACGAGCAGTACTTC

size: .
V: TRBV4-2
D: .
J: TRBJ2-2
CDR3: CASSQDQSGVYTGELFF
DNA: TGTGCCAGCAGCCAAGATCAGTCGGGGGTCTACACCGGGGAGCTGTTTTTT

size: .
V: TRBV15
D: TRBD2
J: TRBJ2-1
CDR3: CATSKRLAGDNEQFF
DNA: TGTGCCACCAGCAAAAGACTAGCGGGAGACAATGAGCAGTTCTTC

size: .
V: TRBV6-5
D: .
J: TRBJ1-1
CDR3: CATLVDRTEAFF
DNA: TGTGCCACACTAGTGGACAGAACTGAAGCTTTCTTT

size: .
V: TRBV2
D: .
J: TRBJ2-7
CDR3: CASSEYLGRGEQYF
DNA: TGTGCCAGCAGTGAATATCTGGGAAGGGGCGAGCAGTACTTC

size: .
V: TRBV18
D: .
J: TRBJ2-2
CDR3: CASSWKGDTGELFF
DNA: TGTGCCAGCTCATGGAAAGGAGACACCGGGGAGCTGTTTTTT

size: .
V: TRBV5-1
D: .
J: TRBJ2-1
CDR3: CASNVADSYNEQFF
DNA: TGCGCCAGCAACGTAGCGGACTCCTACAATGAGCAGTTCTTC

size: once
V: TRBV25-1
D: TRBD1
J: TRBJ1-1
CDR3: CASSRRTGGSTEAFF
DNA: TGTGCCAGCAGTAGGCGGACAGGGGGGAGCACTGAAGCTTTCTTT

size: .
V: TRBV2
D: TRBD1
J: TRBJ2-4
CDR3: CASSESRGTKNIQYF
DNA: TGTGCCAGCAGTGAAAGCAGGGGGACCAAAAACATTCAGTACTTC

size: .
V: TRBV6-1
D: TRBD2
J: TRBJ2-1
CDR3: CASSALTGTSGEQFF
DNA: TGTGCCAGCAGTGCGCTAACCGGGACTAGCGGTGAGCAGTTCTTC

size: .
V: TRBV30
D: TRBD1
J: TRBJ1-2
CDR3: CAWIQGAQGYGYTF
DNA: TGTGCCTGGATCCAGGGGGCTCAGGGCTATGGCTACACCTTC

size: .
V: TRBV4-2
D: .
J: TRBJ1-3
CDR3: CASSQDGGAGNTIYF
DNA: TGTGCCAGCAGCCAAGATGGAGGGGCTGGAAACACCATATATTTT

size: .
V: TRBV30
D: .
J: TRBJ2-7
CDR3: CAWSRGNYEQYF
DNA: TGTGCCTGGAGCCGGGGGAACTACGAGCAGTACTTC

size: .
V: TRBV4-3
D: TRBD2
J: TRBJ2-7
CDR3: CASSRLAGPGYEQYF
DNA: TGCGCCAGCAGTCGTTTAGCGGGTCCGGGCTACGAGCAGTACTTC

size: few
V: TRBV14
D: TRBD1
J: TRBJ2-7
CDR3: CASSIPGGPRQYF
DNA: TGTGCCAGCAGCATCCCAGGGGGCCCACGGCAGTACTTC

size: .
V: TRBV5-1
D: TRBD1
J: TRBJ2-2
CDR3: CASSATTGQITGELFF
DNA: TGCGCCAGCAGCGCTACCACGGGACAGATCACCGGGGAGCTGTTTTTT

size: .
V: TRBV28
D: .
J: TRBJ2-7
CDR3: CASSHARIYEQYF
DNA: TGTGCCAGCAGTCACGCGCGGATCTACGAGCAGTACTTC

size: .
V: TRBV6-5
D: .
J: TRBJ1-1
CDR3: CASSLLGGTEAFF
DNA: TGTGCCAGCAGTCTCCTCGGGGGCACTGAAGCTTTCTTT

size: .
V: TRBV7-8
D: .
J: TRBJ1-5
CDR3: CASSLEQNQPQHF
DNA: TGTGCCAGCAGCTTAGAGCAAAATCAGCCCCAGCATTTT

size: .
V: TRBV19
D: .
J: TRBJ2-7
CDR3: CASSIDLFRGRKQYF
DNA: TGTGCCAGTAGTATAGATCTATTCAGGGGACGAAAGCAGTACTTC

size: .
V: TRBV5-6
D: TRBD1
J: TRBJ1-5
CDR3: CASSHRTGTGNQPQHF
DNA: TGTGCCAGCAGCCATAGGACAGGAACTGGCAATCAGCCCCAGCATTTT

size: .
V: TRBV15
D: .
J: TRBJ1-5
CDR3: CATSRGLANQPQHF
DNA: TGTGCCACCAGCAGAGGACTGGCCAATCAGCCCCAGCATTTT

size: .
V: TRBV2
D: TRBD1
J: TRBJ1-4
CDR3: CASRGTANEKLFF
DNA: TGTGCCAGCAGAGGGACAGCAAATGAAAAACTGTTTTTT

size: .
V: TRBV19
D: .
J: TRBJ1-1
CDR3: CASSIPRGSGRRTEAFF
DNA: TGTGCCAGTAGTATACCTCGAGGCAGTGGAAGGAGGACTGAAGCTTTCTTT

size: .
V: TRBV2
D: .
J: TRBJ2-1
CDR3: CASSRDSYNEQFF
DNA: TGTGCCAGCAGTCGGGACTCCTACAATGAGCAGTTCTTC

size: .
V: TRBV7-6
D: TRBD1
J: TRBJ2-7
CDR3: CASSPKTGLTYEQYF
DNA: TGTGCCAGCAGCCCTAAGACAGGGTTGACCTACGAGCAGTACTTC

size: .
V: TRBV11-3
D: TRBD2
J: TRBJ2-7
CDR3: CASSLVLAGGPQNYEQYF
DNA: TGTGCCAGCAGCTTAGTACTAGCGGGAGGGCCCCAAAACTACGAGCAGTACTTC

size: .
V: TRBV6-5
D: TRBD1
J: TRBJ2-7
CDR3: CASSRGTGQQYF
DNA: TGTGCCAGCAGTAGAGGGACAGGGCAGCAGTACTTC

size: .
V: TRBV28
D: TRBD1
J: TRBJ2-7
CDR3: CASSGQGRYEQYF
DNA: TGTGCCAGCAGTGGACAGGGTAGGTACGAGCAGTACTTC

size: once
V: TRBV5-1
D: TRBD1
J: TRBJ2-7
CDR3: CASSFEGGGPYEQYF
DNA: TGCGCCAGCAGCTTCGAAGGGGGCGGGCCCTACGAGCAGTACTTC

size: .
V: TRBV7-8
D: .
J: TRBJ2-1
CDR3: CASRYENEQFF
DNA: TGTGCCAGCAGATATGAGAATGAGCAGTTCTTC

size: few
V: TRBV28
D: .
J: TRBJ1-1
CDR3: CASSLRRLNTEAFF
DNA: TGTGCCAGCAGTTTACGCAGGTTGAACACTGAAGCTTTCTTT

size: many
V: TRBV5-8
D: .
J: TRBJ2-7
CDR3: CASSLGWGRQLLYEQYF
DNA: TGTGCCAGCAGCTTGGGCTGGGGCCGACAGCTACTCTACGAGCAGTACTTC

size: .
V: TRBV5-4
D: TRBD2
J: TRBJ2-4
CDR3: CASSYLSGRASKNIQYF
DNA: TGTGCCAGCAGCTACCTTAGCGGGAGGGCCTCCAAAAACATTCAGTACTTC

size: .
V: TRBV9
D: TRBD1
J: TRBJ2-7
CDR3: CASSVSGTGPYEQYF
DNA: TGTGCCAGCAGCGTTTCCGGGACAGGGCCCTACGAGCAGTACTTC

size: .
V: TRBV28
D: .
J: TRBJ2-3
CDR3: CASSTYTTSTDTQYF
DNA: TGTGCCAGCAGTACCTACACTACTAGCACAGATACGCAGTATTTT

size: .
V: TRBV9
D: .
J: TRBJ2-2
CDR3: CASSPTSKASNTGELFF
DNA: TGTGCCAGCAGCCCTACCTCTAAAGCGTCGAACACCGGGGAGCTGTTTTTT

size: .
V: TRBV7-9
D: TRBD2
J: TRBJ2-2
CDR3: CASSRTSGTNTGELFF
DNA: TGTGCCAGCAGCCGGACTAGCGGAACGAACACCGGGGAGCTGTTTTTT

size: .
V: TRBV5-4
D: TRBD2
J: TRBJ2-3
CDR3: CASRTSGSTDTQYF
DNA: TGTGCCAGTCGGACTAGCGGGAGCACAGATACGCAGTATTTT

size: .
V: TRBV21-1
D: .
J: TRBJ2-7
CDR3: CASSRGHLWPYEQYF
DNA: TGTGCCAGCAGCCGCGGACACCTTTGGCCCTACGAGCAGTACTTC

size: .
V: TRBV30
D: TRBD1
J: TRBJ1-2
CDR3: CAWSEHRGGYTF
DNA: TGTGCCTGGAGTGAACACAGGGGTGGCTACACCTTC

size: .
V: TRBV2
D: TRBD2
J: TRBJ2-7
CDR3: CASSVGLESYEQYF
DNA: TGTGCCAGCAGTGTGGGACTAGAGAGTTACGAGCAGTACTTC

size: .
V: TRBV7-9
D: TRBD1
J: TRBJ1-5
CDR3: CASSKTGDSNQPQHF
DNA: TGTGCCAGCAGCAAAACAGGGGATAGCAATCAGCCCCAGCATTTT

size: .
V: TRBV6-5
D: TRBD1
J: TRBJ1-1
CDR3: CASRRDRLNTEAFF
DNA: TGTGCCAGCAGGCGGGACAGGCTGAACACTGAAGCTTTCTTT

size: .
V: TRBV5-4
D: TRBD2
J: TRBJ2-1
CDR3: CASSFRTSGIHNEQFF
DNA: TGTGCCAGCAGCTTCAGGACTAGCGGGATCCACAATGAGCAGTTCTTC

size: .
V: TRBV7-3
D: .
J: TRBJ2-1
CDR3: CASSFGHSNEQFF
DNA: TGTGCCAGCAGCTTTGGTCATAGCAATGAGCAGTTCTTC